These 8 T cell receptor beta chains share one sample of origin, sequenced in a study of blood T cell repertoires in COVID-19. Assay: immunoSEQ multiplex PCR; the TCRdb copy retains only in-frame clones and omits some. The sample has tens of thousands of clones; roughly nine tenths are singletons. Sequenced input: peripheral blood. These TCRs come from a man aged 60-69 years with COVID-19, enrolled during active disease.

The chain links TRBV6-2 or TRBV6-3 to TRBJ2-3; D perhaps matches TRBD1 (8 bases). The V end was cut by 6 bases, the J end by 2 bases, with 15 bases between. The CDR3 totals 15 residues. Per the germline V gene, CDR1 is MNHEY and CDR2 is SVGEGT. The CDR3 sequence is CASSIQGGDTDTQYF. In DNA, the CDR3 is TGTGCCAGCAGCATACAGGGGGGGGACACAGATACGCAGTATTTT.

The V and J genes are TRBV29-1 and TRBJ2-1; TRBD2 matches 7 bases. The ends lost 0 bases at V and 1 base at J; junction bases unmatched: 6. CDR1 is SQVTM, CDR2 ANQGSEA, per germline. CDR3 length: 16 residues. The chain's CDR3 is CSVEDNGRKSYNEQFF. The CDR3 DNA reads as TGCAGCGTTGAAGATAACGGGAGGAAATCCTACAATGAGCAGTTCTTC.

The chain joins TRBV28 to TRBJ2-7; TRBD2 matches at 10 bases. CDR1 and CDR2 from the germline V gene are MDHEN and SYDVKM. The ends lost 2 bases at V and 0 bases at J; junction bases unmatched: 7. This CDR3 has 17 residues. Here the CDR3 DNA reads TGTGCCAGCAGTTTAGGCATTGGGACTAGCGTCTCCTACGAGCAGTACTTC. Amino acid sequence: CASSLGIGTSVSYEQYF.

The chain has TRBV5-8 and TRBJ1-1; a weak D match, TRBD1 (6 bases). The CDR3 covers 16 residues. Trimming left V 4 bases short and J 1 base short, with 17 bases between. CDR1 is SGHTS, CDR2 YDEGEE, per germline. In nucleotides, the CDR3 is TGTGCCAGCAGCAACGACAGGTTCCGGGGGAACACTGAAGCTTTCTTT. Translated: CASSNDRFRGNTEAFF.

The chain carries TRBV7-3 and TRBJ2-1; 10 nucleotides match TRBD2. Germline V gene sequence: CDR1 SGHTA, CDR2 FQGTGA. Trimming removed 0 bases from V and 1 base from J; junction bases left unmatched: 12. The CDR3 totals 20 residues. CDR3 residues: CASSLTKASGRDRSYNEQFF. In DNA, the CDR3 is TGTGCCAGCAGCTTAACTAAGGCTAGCGGGAGAGACAGGTCCTACAATGAGCAGTTCTTC.

The chain couples TRBV7-9 to TRBJ1-4; the D gene is possibly TRBD1 (5 bases). The V and J ends lost 1 base and 4 bases respectively, with 7 bases between them. This CDR3 is 14 amino acids long. CDR1 is SEHNR and CDR2 is FQNEAQ in the germline V gene (reference sequence). CDR3 sequence reads: CASSLGQNNEKLFF. CDR3 DNA sequence: TGTGCCAGCAGCTTAGGACAGAATAATGAAAAACTGTTTTTT.

The chain couples TRBV5-6 to TRBJ1-4; TRBD1 might be the D (5 bases). Trimming removed 3 bases from V and 8 bases from J, with 11 bases in between. The CDR3 extends over 13 amino acids. Per the germline V gene, CDR1 is SGHDT and CDR2 is YYEEEE. DNA for the CDR3: TGTGCCAGCAGCTCAGGGTTGGAAGAAAAACTGTTTTTT. Protein sequence: CASSSGLEEKLFF.

The chain recombines TRBV6-2 or TRBV6-3 with TRBJ2-7; TRBD1 matches 8 bases. V dropped 5 bases and J dropped 4; count of bases not matched to a gene: 13. The CDR3 consists of 16 residues. The V gene's germline CDR1 is MNHEY and CDR2 SVGEGT. The CDR3 coding sequence is TGTGCCAGCAGTCCCGATTCGCCGGGACAGGTATACGAGCAGTACTTC. Amino acid sequence: CASSPDSPGQVYEQYF.